This TCR beta chain was sequenced in a study of T cell responses to AZD1222 COVID-19 vaccine. Findings and limits, study-wide: Following two doses of AZD1222, Spike-specific TCR breadth and depth rose.

Concerning this clone: What it binds is not known.

Assay: immunoSEQ multiplex PCR; the TCRdb copy retains only in-frame clones and omits some. This sample has 100,000 to 110,000 clones, with 88% found just once. Germline values: CDR1 LNHDA, CDR2 SQIVND (reference sequence). CDR3 length: 13 amino acids. Between the trimmed V and J ends, which lost 5 bases and 6 bases, there was a span of 13 bases. The rearrangement joins TRBV19 to TRBJ1-1, with D maybe TRBD1 (6 bases). The sequencing here drew on peripheral blood, taken on day 0 of AZD1222 vaccination. The origin of this receptor is an adult in good health. CDR3 loop: CASSDTGPSEAFF. The CDR3 DNA reads TGTGCCAGTAGTGATACAGGGCCCTCTGAAGCTTTCTTT. Full variable domain (rest looked up from reference TRBV19 and TRBJ1-1): DGGITQSPKYLFRKEGQNVTLSCEQNLNHDAMYWYRQDPGQGLRLIYYSQIVNDFQKGDIAEGYSVSREKKESFPLTVTSAQKNPTAFYLCASSDTGPSEAFFGQGTRLTVV.